This entry concerns a single T cell receptor beta chain. This receptor's antigen is unknown. Per-nucleotide qualities are absent, and no much larger clonotype sits a single base away. This sample was included in a study of T cells after yellow fever vaccination (dated by TCRdb to the late 2010s). Regarding the complete study: The SMART-Seq v4 Ultra Low Input RNA kit was used to prepare libraries from fractions with low cell numbers. Two healthy male donors, one aged 18 to 30 and one aged 30 to 40 years, made up the cohort. Blood was collected at multiple timepoints before and after primary and secondary immunization, and bulk PBMC replicates and cell subsets were isolated. To follow T-cell clones before and after primary and booster YFV17D yellow fever vaccination, bulk TCR alpha and beta repertoires were sequenced over time.

CDR1 KGHDR and CDR2 SFDVKD are derived from the germline V gene. V is cut by 9 bases and J by 4 bases, and the space between the germline ends is 18 bases. The CDR3, cysteine through phenylalanine, is 15 amino acids long. Only the CDR3 part of the read is kept: 45 bases, read in frame from the first base. Synthesis of TCR cDNA relied on 5'RACE template switching, a step that introduced a universal primer site along with unique molecular identifiers. cDNA synthesis was primed from both the TCR alpha and TCR beta constant segments. Library amplification used two PCR steps, and the second PCR step added sample barcodes and sequencing adapters. Sequencing of libraries was performed on Illumina HiSeq 2500 (2x100 bp) or NovaSeq (2x150 bp). For the original study's pipeline: Reads were demultiplexed and collapsed into UMI consensus sequences with MIGEC, and V(D)J alignment was performed with MiXCR. Vaccine-responding clonotypes were identified with edgeR using replicate PBMC samples, with FDR below 0.01 and a log2 fold change above 5 up to day 15 being required. Each bulk clonotype received a CD4 or CD8 identity based on whether the sequenced CD4 or CD8 repertoire contained that clonotype at higher abundance. TCRdb reanalyzed the raw reads on its own, using fastp at Q25 for trimming and MiXCR for clone calling, and kept in-frame beta chains. Rows are combined by CDR3 protein, so each entry shows the most common genes and DNA. These V and J calls derive from TCRdb rather than the authors' analysis. This sample comprises about 220,000 distinct CDR3 sequences, 6.7% of them detected only once. The top ten clones comprise roughly 1% of the sample.

According to the study, the label for this sample's treatment or condition signals: live attenuated yellow fever vaccine strain. A standard Ficoll-Paque protocol was used to isolate PBMCs from peripheral blood. Dynabeads CD4 and CD8 positive selection kits were used to isolate the CD4 and CD8 T-cell fractions. RNA was extracted with TriZol from bulk PBMCs, CD4 and CD8 fractions, and dextramer-positive and dextramer-negative fractions. Study-wide conclusions, independent of this receptor: A small fraction of clonotypes appeared in both the CD4 and CD8 compartments, likely as a result of convergent recombination. After the booster, most of the clones that had expanded following primary vaccination were detected again (approximately 95% of CD4 and 80% to 90% of CD8), which suggests that memory was broadly maintained. Compared with the primary T-cell response, the secondary T-cell response was faster but weaker, reaching its peak on day 5 rather than on day 15. FACS-sorted repertoires could contain abundant contaminating clonotypes from the bulk population, so computational filtering was required. Because the study included only a couple of donors, the extent to which the findings can be generalized is limited.

Sequenced material: CD4+ T cells sorted from PBMCs, taken on the day of the yellow fever booster vaccination. This chain is built from TRBV24-1 and TRBJ2-1; perhaps TRBD1 is the D gene, with 6 bases matching. The clonotype originates from a young man who received the YFV17D yellow fever vaccine. The base sequence is TGTGCCACCGGTCGAGGACAGACGACTTACAATGAGCAGTTCTTC. This gives the protein CATGRGQTTYNEQFF.